The 6 T cell receptor beta chains given below trace back to one sample, sequenced in a study of T cell responses to AZD1222 COVID-19 vaccine. Generated by immunoSEQ multiplex PCR, the TCRdb table keeps only in-frame clones and is missing some. The sample yields around 99,000 clones, around 90% seen once. The starting material was peripheral blood, obtained on day 0 of AZD1222 vaccination. Receptors originate from an adult in good health.

This chain connects TRBV23-1 to TRBJ1-4, with D unclear. TRBV23-1 is known as an ORF, though its function is uncertain. This CDR3 is built from 17 residues. V was shortened by 1 base and J by 3 bases, with 15 bases between the two germline ends. CDR3 in DNA: TGCGCCAGCAGTCAATTCTTCCCCAGGAAACCTAATGAAAAACTGTTTTTT. Protein sequence: CASSQFFPRKPNEKLFF.

The chain is built from TRBV7-2 and TRBJ1-1, with 8 bases matching TRBD1. The CDR3 has 15 residues. The germline V gene encodes CDR1 SGHTA and CDR2 FQGNSA. Trimming at V came to 6 bases and at J to 4 bases, leaving 10 bases not matched to a gene. The DNA of the CDR3 is TGTGCCAGCAGACCCGATCGGACAGGGAGCACTGAAGCTTTCTTT. Translation gives CASRPDRTGSTEAFF.

The gene calls are TRBV28 and TRBJ1-3; 7 nucleotides match TRBD1. Germline V gives CDR1 MDHEN, CDR2 SYDVKM. Trimming removed 8 bases from V and 7 bases from J; junction bases left unmatched: 5. The CDR3 consists of 12 residues. The chain's CDR3 is CASGQGGNTIYF. CDR3 nucleotides: TGTGCCAGCGGCCAGGGGGGGAACACCATATATTTT.

This chain uses TRBV6-2 or TRBV6-3 with TRBJ2-5, with 10 bases that match TRBD1. This CDR3 is 15 amino acids long. Germline-derived CDR1 and CDR2 are MNHEY and SVGEGT. V dropped 5 bases and J dropped 4; count of bases not matched to a gene: 7. CDR3 region: CASSKTWDRGETQYF. The DNA for the CDR3 is TGTGCCAGCAGTAAAACTTGGGACAGGGGAGAGACCCAGTACTTC.

The chain employs TRBV5-1 and TRBJ1-6; D might be TRBD1 (5 bases). The CDR3 runs 16 residues. The germline V gene encodes CDR1 SGHRS and CDR2 YFSETQ. Trimming pared 5 bases from V and 5 bases from J, leaving 17 bases between. This chain's CDR3 is CASSSGTDRNNSPLHF. CDR3 bases: TGCGCCAGCAGTTCGGGGACGGACCGGAATAATTCACCCCTCCACTTT.

V usage is TRBV6-5 and J usage is TRBJ1-4, with 8 bases that match TRBD1. CDR3 length: 16 residues. Germline CDR1 is MNHEY and CDR2 is SVGAGI. With 4 bases clipped from V and 5 bases from J, the junction kept 9 bases outside the gene matches. The chain's CDR3 is CASSSHGGTGNEKLFF. In DNA form, the CDR3 reads TGTGCCAGCAGTTCCCACGGGGGGACAGGAAATGAAAAACTGTTTTTT.